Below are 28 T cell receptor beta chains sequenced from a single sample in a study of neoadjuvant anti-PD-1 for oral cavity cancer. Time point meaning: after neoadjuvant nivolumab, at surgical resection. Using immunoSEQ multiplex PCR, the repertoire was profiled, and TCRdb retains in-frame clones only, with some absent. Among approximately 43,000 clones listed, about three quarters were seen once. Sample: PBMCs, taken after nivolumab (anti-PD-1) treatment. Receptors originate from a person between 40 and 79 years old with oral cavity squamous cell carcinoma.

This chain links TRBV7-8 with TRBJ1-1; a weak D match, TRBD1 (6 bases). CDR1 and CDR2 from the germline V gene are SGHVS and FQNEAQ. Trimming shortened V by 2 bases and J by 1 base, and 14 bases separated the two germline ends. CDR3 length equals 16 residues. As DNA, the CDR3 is TGTGCCAGCAGCTTAAGGCTACAGGGAACGAACACTGAAGCTTTCTTT. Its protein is CASSLRLQGTNTEAFF.

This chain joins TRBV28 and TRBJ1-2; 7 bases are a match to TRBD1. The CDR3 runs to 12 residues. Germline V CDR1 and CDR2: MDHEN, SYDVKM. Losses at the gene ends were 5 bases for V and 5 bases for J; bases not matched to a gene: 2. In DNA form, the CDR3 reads TGTGCCAGCAGTGGACAGGTATATGGCTACACCTTC. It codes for CASSGQVYGYTF.

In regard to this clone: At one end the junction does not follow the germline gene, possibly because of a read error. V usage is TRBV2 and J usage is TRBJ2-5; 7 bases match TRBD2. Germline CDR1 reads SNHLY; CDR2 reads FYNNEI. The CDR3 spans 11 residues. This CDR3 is CASSGGGGPDF. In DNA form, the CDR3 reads TGTGCCAGCAGTGGGGGGGGAGGCCCGGACTTC.

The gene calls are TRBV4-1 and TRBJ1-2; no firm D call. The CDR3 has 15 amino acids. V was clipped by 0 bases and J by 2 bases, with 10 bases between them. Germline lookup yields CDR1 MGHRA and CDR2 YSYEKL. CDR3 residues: CASSQDSAGNYGYTF. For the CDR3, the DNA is TGCGCCAGCAGCCAAGATTCCGCGGGGAACTATGGCTACACCTTC.

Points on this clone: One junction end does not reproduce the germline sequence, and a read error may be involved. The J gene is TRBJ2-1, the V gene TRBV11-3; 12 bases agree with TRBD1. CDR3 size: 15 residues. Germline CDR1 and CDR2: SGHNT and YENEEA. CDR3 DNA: TGTGCCAGCAGCTTAAGGGGGACAGGGGGCAATCAGCAGTTCTTC. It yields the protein CASSLRGTGGNQQFF. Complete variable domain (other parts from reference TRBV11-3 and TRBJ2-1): EAGVVQSPRYKIIEKKQPVAFWCNPISGHNTLYWYLQNLGQGPELLIRYENEEAVDDSQLPKDRFSAERLKGVDSTLKIQPAELGDSAVYLCASSLRGTGGNQQFFGPGTRLTVL.

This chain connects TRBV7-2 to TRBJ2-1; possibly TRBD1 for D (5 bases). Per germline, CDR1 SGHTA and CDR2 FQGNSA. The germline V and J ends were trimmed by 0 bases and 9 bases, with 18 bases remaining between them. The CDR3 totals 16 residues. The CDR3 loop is CASSLAKGRGMIEQFF. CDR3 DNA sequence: TGTGCCAGCAGCTTAGCCAAGGGGCGCGGTATGATTGAGCAGTTCTTC. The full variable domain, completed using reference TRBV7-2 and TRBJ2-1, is GAGVSQSPSNKVTEKGKDVELRCDPISGHTALYWYRQSLGQGLEFLIYFQGNSAPDKSGLPSDRFSAERTGGSVSTLTIQRTQQEDSAVYLCASSLAKGRGMIEQFFGPGTRLTVL.

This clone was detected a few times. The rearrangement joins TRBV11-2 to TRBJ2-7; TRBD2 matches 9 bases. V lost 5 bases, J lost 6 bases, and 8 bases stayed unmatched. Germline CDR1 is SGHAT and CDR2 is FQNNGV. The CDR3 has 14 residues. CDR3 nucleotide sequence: TGTGCCAGCAGCACGGGACTAGCAGGGATCGAGCAGTACTTC. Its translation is CASSTGLAGIEQYF. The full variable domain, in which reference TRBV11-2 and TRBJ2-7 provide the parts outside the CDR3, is EAGVAQSPRYKIIEKRQSVAFWCNPISGHATLYWYQQILGQGPKLLIQFQNNGVVDDSQLPKDRFSAERLKGVDSTLKIQPAKLEDSAVYLCASSTGLAGIEQYFGPGTRLTVT.

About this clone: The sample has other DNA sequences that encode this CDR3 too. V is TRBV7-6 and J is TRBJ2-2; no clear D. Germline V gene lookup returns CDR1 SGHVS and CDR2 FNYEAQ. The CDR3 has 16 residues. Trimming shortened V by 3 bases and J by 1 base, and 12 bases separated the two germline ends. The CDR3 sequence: CASSLNPLLNTGELFF. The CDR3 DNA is TGTGCCAGCAGCTTGAACCCCCTACTGAACACCGGGGAGCTGTTTTTT.

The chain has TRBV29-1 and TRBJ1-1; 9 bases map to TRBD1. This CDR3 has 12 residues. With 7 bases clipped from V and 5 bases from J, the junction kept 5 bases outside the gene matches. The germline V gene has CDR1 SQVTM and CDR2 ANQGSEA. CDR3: CSGGQGRTEAFF. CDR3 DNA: TGCAGCGGGGGACAGGGACGGACTGAAGCTTTCTTT.

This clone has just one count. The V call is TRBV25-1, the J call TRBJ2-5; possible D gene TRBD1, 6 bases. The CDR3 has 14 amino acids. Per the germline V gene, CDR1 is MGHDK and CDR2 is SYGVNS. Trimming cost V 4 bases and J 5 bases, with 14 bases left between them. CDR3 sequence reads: CASSGRGWEETQYF. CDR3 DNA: TGTGCCAGCAGTGGCAGGGGATGGGAGGAGACCCAGTACTTC. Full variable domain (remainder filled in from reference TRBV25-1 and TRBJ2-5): EADIYQTPRYLVIGTGKKITLECSQTMGHDKMYWYQQDPGMELHLIHYSYGVNSTEKGDLSSESTVSRIRTEHFPLTLESARPSHTSQYLCASSGRGWEETQYFGPGTRLLVL.

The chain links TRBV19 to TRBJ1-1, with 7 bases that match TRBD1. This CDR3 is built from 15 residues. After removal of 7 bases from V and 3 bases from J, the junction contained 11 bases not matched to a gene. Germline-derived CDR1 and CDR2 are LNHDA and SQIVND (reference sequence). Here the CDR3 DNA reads TGTGCCAGTACCTTGTTTACAGGGGTCGACACTGAAGCTTTCTTT. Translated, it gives CASTLFTGVDTEAFF.

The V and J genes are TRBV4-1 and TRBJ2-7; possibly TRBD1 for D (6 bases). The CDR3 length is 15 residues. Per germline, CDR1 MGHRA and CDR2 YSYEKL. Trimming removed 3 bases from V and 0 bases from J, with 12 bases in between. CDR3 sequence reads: CASSQGHDFSYEQYF. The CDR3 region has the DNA TGCGCCAGCAGCCAGGGACACGATTTCTCCTACGAGCAGTACTTC.

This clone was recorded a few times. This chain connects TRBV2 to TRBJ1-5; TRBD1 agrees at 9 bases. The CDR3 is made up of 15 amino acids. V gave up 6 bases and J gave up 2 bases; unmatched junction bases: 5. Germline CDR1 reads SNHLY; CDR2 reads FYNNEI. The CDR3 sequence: CASRPQGAGNQPQHF. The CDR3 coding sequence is TGTGCCAGCAGGCCACAGGGGGCAGGCAATCAGCCCCAGCATTTT.

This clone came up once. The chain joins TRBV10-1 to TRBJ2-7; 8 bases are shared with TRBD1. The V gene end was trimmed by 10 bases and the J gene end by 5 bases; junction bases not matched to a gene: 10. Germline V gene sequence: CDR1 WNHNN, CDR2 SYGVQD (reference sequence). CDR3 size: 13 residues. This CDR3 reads CATTSRTGNEQYF. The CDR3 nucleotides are TGCGCCACCACTTCCCGGACAGGGAACGAGCAGTACTTC.

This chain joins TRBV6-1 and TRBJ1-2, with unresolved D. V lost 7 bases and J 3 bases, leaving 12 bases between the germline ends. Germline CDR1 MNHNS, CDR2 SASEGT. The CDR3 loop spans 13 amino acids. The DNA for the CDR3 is TGTGCCAGCAAACTCGACACGGACTATGGCTACACCTTC. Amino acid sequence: CASKLDTDYGYTF.

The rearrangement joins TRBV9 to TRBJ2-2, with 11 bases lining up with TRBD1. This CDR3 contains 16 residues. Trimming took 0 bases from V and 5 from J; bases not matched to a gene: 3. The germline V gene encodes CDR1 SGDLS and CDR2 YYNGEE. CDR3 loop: CASSVVGTGGTGELFF. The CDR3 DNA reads TGTGCCAGCAGCGTAGTCGGGACAGGGGGTACCGGGGAGCTGTTTTTT.

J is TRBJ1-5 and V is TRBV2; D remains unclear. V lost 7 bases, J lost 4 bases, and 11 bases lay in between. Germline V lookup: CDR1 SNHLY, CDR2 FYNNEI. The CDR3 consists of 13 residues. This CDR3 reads CASNVDGNQPQHF. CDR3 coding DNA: TGTGCCAGCAACGTGGATGGAAATCAGCCCCAGCATTTT. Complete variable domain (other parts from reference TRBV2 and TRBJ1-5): EPEVTQTPSHQVTQMGQEVILRCVPISNHLYFYWYRQILGQKVEFLVSFYNNEISEKSEIFDDQFSVERPDGSNFTLKIRSTKLEDSAMYFCASNVDGNQPQHFGDGTRLSIL.

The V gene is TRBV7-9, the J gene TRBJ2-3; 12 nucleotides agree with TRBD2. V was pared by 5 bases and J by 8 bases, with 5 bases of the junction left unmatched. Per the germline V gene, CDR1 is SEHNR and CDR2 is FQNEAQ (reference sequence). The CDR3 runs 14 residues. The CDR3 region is CASSPRTSGATQYF. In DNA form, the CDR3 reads TGTGCCAGCAGCCCCCGGACTAGCGGGGCTACGCAGTATTTT. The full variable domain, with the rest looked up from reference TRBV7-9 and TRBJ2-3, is DTGVSQNPRHKITKRGQNVTFRCDPISEHNRLYWYRQTLGQGPEFLTYFQNEAQLEKSRLLSDRFSAERPKGSFSTLEIQRTEQGDSAMYLCASSPRTSGATQYFGPGTRLTVL.

This CDR3 reads CAISDITEAFF. The CDR3 coding sequence is TGTGCCATCAGTGATATCACTGAAGCTTTCTTT. The genes are TRBV10-3 and TRBJ1-1; D unresolved. The CDR3 is made up of 11 amino acids. Germline V gives CDR1 ENHRY, CDR2 SYGVKD. Trimming took off 3 bases at V and 4 bases at J, with 3 bases between the two ends.

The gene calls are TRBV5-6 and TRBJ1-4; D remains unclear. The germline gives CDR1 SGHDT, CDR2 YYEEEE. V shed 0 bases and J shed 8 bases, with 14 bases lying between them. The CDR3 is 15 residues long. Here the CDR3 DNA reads TGTGCCAGCAGCTTGGTAAGCGGCCTCTCGGAAAAACTGTTTTTT. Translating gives CASSLVSGLSEKLFF. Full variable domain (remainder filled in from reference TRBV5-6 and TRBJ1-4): DAGVTQSPTHLIKTRGQQVTLRCSPKSGHDTVSWYQQALGQGPQFIFQYYEEEERQRGNFPDRFSGHQFPNYSSELNVNALLLGDSALYLCASSLVSGLSEKLFFGSGTQLSVL.

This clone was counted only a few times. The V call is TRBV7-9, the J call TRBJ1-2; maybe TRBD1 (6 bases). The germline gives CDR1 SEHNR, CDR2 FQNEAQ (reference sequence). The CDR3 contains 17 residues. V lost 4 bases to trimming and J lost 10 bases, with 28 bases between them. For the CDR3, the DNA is TGTGCCAGCAGCTCACGTCGGGGACAAATCCCCACCGGTGACTACACCTTC. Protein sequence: CASSSRRGQIPTGDYTF.

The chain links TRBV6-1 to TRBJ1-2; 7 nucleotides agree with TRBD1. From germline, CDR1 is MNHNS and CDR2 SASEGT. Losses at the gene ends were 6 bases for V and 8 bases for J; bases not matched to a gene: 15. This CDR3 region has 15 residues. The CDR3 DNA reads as TGTGCCAGCAGCTTTGACAGGGCAGTTTTCCGGGGCTACACCTTC. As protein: CASSFDRAVFRGYTF.

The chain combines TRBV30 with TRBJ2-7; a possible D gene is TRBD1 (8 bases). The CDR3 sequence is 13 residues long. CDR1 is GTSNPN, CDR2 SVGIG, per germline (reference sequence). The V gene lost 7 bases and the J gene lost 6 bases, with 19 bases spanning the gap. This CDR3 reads CASRGGQASEQYF. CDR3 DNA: TGTGCCTCACGCGGGGGACAGGCATCCGAGCAGTACTTC.

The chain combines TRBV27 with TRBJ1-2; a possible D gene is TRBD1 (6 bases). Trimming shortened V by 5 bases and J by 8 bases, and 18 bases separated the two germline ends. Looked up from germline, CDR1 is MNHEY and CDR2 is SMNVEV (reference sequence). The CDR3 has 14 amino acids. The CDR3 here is CASSAPGAVGGYTF. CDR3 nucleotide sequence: TGTGCCAGCAGTGCCCCAGGGGCGGTAGGGGGCTACACCTTC.

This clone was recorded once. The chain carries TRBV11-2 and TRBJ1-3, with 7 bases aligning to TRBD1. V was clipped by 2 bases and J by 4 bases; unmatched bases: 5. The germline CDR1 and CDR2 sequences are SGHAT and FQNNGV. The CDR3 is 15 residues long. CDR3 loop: CASSLTGVRGNTIYF. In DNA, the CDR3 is TGTGCCAGCAGCTTAACAGGGGTGAGGGGAAACACCATATATTTT.

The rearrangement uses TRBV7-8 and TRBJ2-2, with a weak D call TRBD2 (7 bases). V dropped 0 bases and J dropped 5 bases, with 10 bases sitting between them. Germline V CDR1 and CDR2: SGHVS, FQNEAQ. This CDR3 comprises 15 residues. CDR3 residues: CASSLAGGPTGELFF. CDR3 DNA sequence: TGTGCCAGCAGCTTAGCGGGGGGGCCGACCGGGGAGCTGTTTTTT.

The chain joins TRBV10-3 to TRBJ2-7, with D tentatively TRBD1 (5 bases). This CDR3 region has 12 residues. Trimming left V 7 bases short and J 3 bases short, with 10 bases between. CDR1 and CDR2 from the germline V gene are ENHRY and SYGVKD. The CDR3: CAIMNRNYEQYF. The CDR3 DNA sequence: TGTGCCATCATGAACAGGAACTACGAGCAGTACTTC.

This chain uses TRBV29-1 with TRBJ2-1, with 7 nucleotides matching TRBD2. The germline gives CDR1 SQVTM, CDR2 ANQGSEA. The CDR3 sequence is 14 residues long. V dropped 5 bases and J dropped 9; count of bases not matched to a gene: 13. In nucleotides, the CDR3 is TGCAGCGTTTCTTCGGGAGGTGATTTAAGTGAGCAGTTCTTC. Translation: CSVSSGGDLSEQFF.